The 10 T cell receptor beta chains reported below all come from one sample, sequenced in a study of CD8+CD57+ T cells in acquired aplastic anemia. Patients chosen for sequencing had shown CD8+CD57+ cell expansion by flow cytometry. The TCR beta profiling, which covered VDJ combination and CDR3 sequence, was carried out using genomic DNA as the template. A single record per CDR3 protein comes from TCRdb applying MiXCR to the reads. Found here are around 250,000 distinct CDR3 sequences, 65% to 90% of them singletons; the top ten hold 35% to 50%. The sample consisted of sorted CD4+, CD8+, or CD8+CD57+ T cells (not recorded which) from PBMCs. The receptors come from a human donor with aplastic anemia.

In DNA form, the CDR3 reads TGTGCCAGCAGCTTAGCGGGGGCGGGGGATGACAATGAGCAGTTCTTC. Amino acids: CASSLAGAGDDNEQFF. The J gene is TRBJ2-1, the V gene TRBV7-8; maybe TRBD2 (7 bases). The CDR3 is 16 residues long. Germline CDR1 reads SGHVS; CDR2 reads FQNEAQ. Trimming stripped 0 bases from V and 5 bases from J, with 14 bases between.

This rearrangement joins TRBV5-1 to TRBJ1-2; possible D gene TRBD1, 5 bases. CDR1 and CDR2 (germline): SGHRS, YFSETQ. CDR3 length equals 13 residues. Between the trimmed V and J ends, which lost 4 bases and 8 bases, there was a span of 15 bases. Here the CDR3 reads CASSTDSTGGYTF. The CDR3 DNA is TGCGCCAGCAGCACCGACAGCACGGGAGGCTACACCTTC.

Comment on this clonotype: It is likely a read error, because the conserved phenylalanine at the end of the CDR3 is missing. Because the CDR3's place on the DNA is in doubt, the DNA is left out and the CDR3 is given as listed by TCRdb. The chain carries TRBV7-9 and TRBJ1-5. The CDR3 has 13 amino acids, counting both end residues. Germline CDR1 is SEHNR and CDR2 is FQNEAQ (reference sequence). The CDR3 sequence: CASSFPGTGPRHL.

Concerning this clonotype: The missing conserved phenylalanine or tryptophan at the end of this CDR3 makes a read error likely. Because the CDR3's place on the DNA is in doubt, the DNA is left out and the CDR3 is given as listed by TCRdb. The rearrangement joins TRBV2 to TRBJ2-1; TRBD1, the table's D call, lacks a check against the DNA. The length of the CDR3 is 13 amino acids, counting both ends. CDR1 SNHLY and CDR2 FYNNEI come from the germline V gene. CDR3 region: CASRDRGIQVHRS.

The chain combines TRBV19 with TRBJ2-7; unclear D gene. The V end lost 4 bases, the J end lost 12 bases, and 28 bases lay between the germline ends. CDR1 is LNHDA, CDR2 SQIVND, per germline (reference sequence). The CDR3 sequence is 16 residues long. The CDR3 DNA follows: TGTGCCAGTAGTACAGCGAGCCAGGCCAACCTGGCGGAGTTGTACGTC. Translation gives CASSTASQANLAELYV.

V usage is TRBV7-8 and J usage is TRBJ2-7, with D tentatively TRBD2 (6 bases). The V and J ends lost 2 bases and 13 bases respectively, with 24 bases between them. This CDR3 has 15 amino acids. CDR1 and CDR2 (germline): SGHVS, FQNEAQ. The CDR3 DNA sequence: TGTGCCAGCAGCTTACTGGCGGGAACCGCTTCCCAGTATTACGTC. It translates to CASSLLAGTASQYYV.

The rearrangement joins TRBV7-3 to TRBJ2-2, with 9 nucleotides matching TRBD2. This CDR3 is built from 16 residues. Germline CDR1 reads SGHTA; CDR2 reads FQGTGA. V was clipped by 4 bases and J by 12 bases; unmatched bases: 15. The CDR3 nucleotides are TGTGCCAGCAGCTCTAGCGGGGCTTGGGAAGCCAGCCAGCTGTTTTTT. The encoded protein is CASSSSGAWEASQLFF. Based on the CDR3 plus reference TRBV7-3 and TRBJ2-2, the full variable domain is GAGVSQTPSNKVTEKGKYVELRCDPISGHTALYWYRQSLGQGPEFLIYFQGTGAADDSGLPNDRFFAVRPEGSVSTLKIQRTERGDSAVYLCASSSSGAWEASQLFFGEGSRLTVL.

The V and J genes are TRBV7-2 and TRBJ2-5; 8 nucleotides align to TRBD1. The CDR3 contains 15 residues. Germline V gives CDR1 SGHTA, CDR2 FQGNSA. J was trimmed by 10 bases and V by 3 bases; bases with no gene match: 13. The CDR3 nucleotides are TGTGCCAGCAGCTTGGCAGGGGGCACCAAAGATGGCCAGTACTTC. It specifies CASSLAGGTKDGQYF.

The chain has TRBV9 and TRBJ1-1; maybe TRBD1 (5 bases). The V gene's germline CDR1 is SGDLS and CDR2 YYNGEE. V shed 3 bases and J shed 12 bases, with 24 bases lying between them. The CDR3 extends over 15 amino acids. CDR3: CASSAGTAGIDTPFF. In DNA, the CDR3 is TGTGCCAGCAGCGCCGGGACTGCCGGAATAGATACGCCTTTCTTT.

Note on this clonotype: The junction departs from the called germline gene at one end, perhaps through a read error. CDR3 sequence (DNA): TGTGCCAGCAGCTTAGATGTGCAAGGGAACAATGAACCTTTCTTT. It specifies CASSLDVQGNNEPFF. V gene TRBV9 combines with J gene TRBJ1-1, with D unclear. This CDR3 region has 15 residues. Germline-derived CDR1 and CDR2 are SGDLS and YYNGEE.